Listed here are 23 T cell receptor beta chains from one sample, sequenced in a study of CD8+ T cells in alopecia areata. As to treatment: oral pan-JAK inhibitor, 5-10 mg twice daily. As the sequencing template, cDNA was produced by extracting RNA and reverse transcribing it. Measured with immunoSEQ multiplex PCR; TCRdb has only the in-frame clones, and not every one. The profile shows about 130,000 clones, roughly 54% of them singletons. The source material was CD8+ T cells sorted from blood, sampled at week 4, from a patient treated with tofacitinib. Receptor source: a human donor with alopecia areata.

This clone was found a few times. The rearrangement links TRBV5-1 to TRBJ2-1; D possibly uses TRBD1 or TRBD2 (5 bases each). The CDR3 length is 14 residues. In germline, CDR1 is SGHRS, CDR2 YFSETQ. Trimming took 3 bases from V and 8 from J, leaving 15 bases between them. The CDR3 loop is CASSSRDPRDEQFF. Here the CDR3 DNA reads TGCGCCAGCAGCTCCCGGGACCCGCGGGATGAGCAGTTCTTC.

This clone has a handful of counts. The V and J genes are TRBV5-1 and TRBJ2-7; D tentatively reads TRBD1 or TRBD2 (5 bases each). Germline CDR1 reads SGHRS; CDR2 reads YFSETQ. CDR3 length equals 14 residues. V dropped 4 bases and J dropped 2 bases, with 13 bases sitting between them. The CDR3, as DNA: TGCGCCAGCAGCCGGGACCGACGCACCTACGAGCAGTACTTC. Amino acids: CASSRDRRTYEQYF.

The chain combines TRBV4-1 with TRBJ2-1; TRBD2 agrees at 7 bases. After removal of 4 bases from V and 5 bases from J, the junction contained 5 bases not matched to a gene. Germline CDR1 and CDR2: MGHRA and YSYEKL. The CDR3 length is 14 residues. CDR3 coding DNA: TGCGCCAGCAGCCTGGCGGGGGAGCACAATGAGCAGTTCTTC. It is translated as CASSLAGEHNEQFF.

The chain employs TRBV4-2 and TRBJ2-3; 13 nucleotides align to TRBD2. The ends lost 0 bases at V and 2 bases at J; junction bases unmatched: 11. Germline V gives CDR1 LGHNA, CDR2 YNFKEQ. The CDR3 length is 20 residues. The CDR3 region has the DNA TGTGCCAGCAGCCAAGATTTTGGACTAGCGGGGGTCCCGCACACAGATACGCAGTATTTT. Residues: CASSQDFGLAGVPHTDTQYF.

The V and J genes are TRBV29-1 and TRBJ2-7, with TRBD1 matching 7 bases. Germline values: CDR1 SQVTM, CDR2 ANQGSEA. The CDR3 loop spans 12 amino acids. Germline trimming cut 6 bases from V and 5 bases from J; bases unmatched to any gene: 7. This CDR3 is CSVDDRVHEQYF. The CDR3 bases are TGCAGCGTGGATGACAGGGTCCACGAGCAGTACTTC.

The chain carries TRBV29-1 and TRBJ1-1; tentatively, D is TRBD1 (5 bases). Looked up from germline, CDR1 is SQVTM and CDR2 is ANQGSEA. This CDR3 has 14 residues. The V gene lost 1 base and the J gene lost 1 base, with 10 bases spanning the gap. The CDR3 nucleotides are TGCAGCGTTGAAGGGGGCCGACAGAACACTGAAGCTTTCTTT. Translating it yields CSVEGGRQNTEAFF.

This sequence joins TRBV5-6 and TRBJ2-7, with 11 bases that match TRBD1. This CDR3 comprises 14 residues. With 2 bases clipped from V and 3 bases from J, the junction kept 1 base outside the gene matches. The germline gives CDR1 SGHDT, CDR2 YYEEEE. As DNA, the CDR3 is TGTGCCAGCAGCTTTGGGACAGGGGGCTACGAGCAGTACTTC. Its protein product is CASSFGTGGYEQYF.

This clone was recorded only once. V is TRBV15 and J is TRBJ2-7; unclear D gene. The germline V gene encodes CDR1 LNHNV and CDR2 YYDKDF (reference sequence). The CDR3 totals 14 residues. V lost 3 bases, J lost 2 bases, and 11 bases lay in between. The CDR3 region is CATSSGWWPYEQYF. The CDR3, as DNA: TGTGCCACCAGCAGCGGATGGTGGCCCTACGAGCAGTACTTC.

CDR3 coding DNA: TGCGCCAGCAGCTTGGCGGCGGATCAGCCCCAGCATTTT. Its translation is CASSLAADQPQHF. This chain joins TRBV5-1 and TRBJ1-5; no clear D gene. CDR1 SGHRS and CDR2 YFSETQ come from the germline V gene. V lost 0 bases and J lost 5, with 6 bases in between. The CDR3 is 13 amino acids.

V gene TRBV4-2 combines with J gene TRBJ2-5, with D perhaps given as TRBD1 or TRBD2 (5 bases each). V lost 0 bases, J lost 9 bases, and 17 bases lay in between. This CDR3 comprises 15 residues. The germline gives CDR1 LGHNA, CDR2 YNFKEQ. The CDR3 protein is CASSQEWGGFAAQYF. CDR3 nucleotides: TGTGCCAGCAGCCAAGAGTGGGGCGGGTTTGCGGCCCAGTACTTC.

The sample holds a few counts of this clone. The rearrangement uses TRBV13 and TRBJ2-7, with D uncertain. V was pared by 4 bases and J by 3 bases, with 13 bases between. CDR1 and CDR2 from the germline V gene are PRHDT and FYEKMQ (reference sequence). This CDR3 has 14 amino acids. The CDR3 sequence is CASSSSLRHYEQYF. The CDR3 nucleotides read TGTGCCAGCAGCTCATCTCTCCGGCACTACGAGCAGTACTTC.

DNA for the CDR3: TGTGCCTGGAGTTGGGGGTCTGGCGGGGAGCTGTTTTTT. Translation gives CAWSWGSGGELFF. The rearrangement joins TRBV30 to TRBJ2-2; D assignment may be TRBD1 or TRBD2 (5 bases each). The CDR3 consists of 13 residues. Germline assignment: CDR1 GTSNPN and CDR2 SVGIG (reference sequence). V lost 2 bases and J 7 bases, leaving 11 bases between the germline ends.

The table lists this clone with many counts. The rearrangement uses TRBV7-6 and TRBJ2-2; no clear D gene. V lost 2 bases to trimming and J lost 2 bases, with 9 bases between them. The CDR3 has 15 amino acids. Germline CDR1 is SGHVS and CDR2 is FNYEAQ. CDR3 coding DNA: TGTGCCAGCAGCTTACAAGCAGGCAACACCGGGGAGCTGTTTTTT. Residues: CASSLQAGNTGELFF.

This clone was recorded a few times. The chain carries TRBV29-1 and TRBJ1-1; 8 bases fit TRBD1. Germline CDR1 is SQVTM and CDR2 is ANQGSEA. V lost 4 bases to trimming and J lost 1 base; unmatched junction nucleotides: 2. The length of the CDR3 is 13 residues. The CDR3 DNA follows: TGCAGCGTTGGTGGGACAGGGAACACTGAAGCTTTCTTT. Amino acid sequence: CSVGGTGNTEAFF.

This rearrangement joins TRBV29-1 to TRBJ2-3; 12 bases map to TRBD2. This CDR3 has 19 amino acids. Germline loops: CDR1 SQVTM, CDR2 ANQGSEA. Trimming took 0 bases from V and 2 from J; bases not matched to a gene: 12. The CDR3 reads CSVEDMEWASGGDTDTQYF. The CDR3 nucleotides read TGCAGCGTTGAAGATATGGAGTGGGCTAGCGGGGGGGACACAGATACGCAGTATTTT.

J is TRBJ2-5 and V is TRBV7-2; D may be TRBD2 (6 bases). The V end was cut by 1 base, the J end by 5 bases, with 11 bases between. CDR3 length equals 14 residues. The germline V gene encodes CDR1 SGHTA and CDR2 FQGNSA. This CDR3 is CASSLGGVGETQYF. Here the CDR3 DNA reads TGTGCCAGCAGCTTAGGCGGGGTGGGGGAGACCCAGTACTTC.

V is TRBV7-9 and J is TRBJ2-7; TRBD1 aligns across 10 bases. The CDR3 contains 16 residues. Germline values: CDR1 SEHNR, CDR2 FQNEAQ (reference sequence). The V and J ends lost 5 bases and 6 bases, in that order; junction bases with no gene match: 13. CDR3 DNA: TGTGCCAGCAGCCCCCCCATGGGGGACAGGGGAACCGAGCAGTACTTC. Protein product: CASSPPMGDRGTEQYF. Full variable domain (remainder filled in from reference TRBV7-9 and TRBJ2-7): DTGVSQNPRHKITKRGQNVTFRCDPISEHNRLYWYRQTLGQGPEFLTYFQNEAQLEKSRLLSDRFSAERPKGSFSTLEIQRTEQGDSAMYLCASSPPMGDRGTEQYFGPGTRLTVT.

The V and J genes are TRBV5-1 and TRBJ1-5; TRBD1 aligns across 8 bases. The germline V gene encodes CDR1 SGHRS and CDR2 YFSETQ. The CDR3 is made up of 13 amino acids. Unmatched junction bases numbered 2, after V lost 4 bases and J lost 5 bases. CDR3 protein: CASSQTGDQPQHF. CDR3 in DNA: TGCGCCAGCAGCCAGACAGGGGATCAGCCCCAGCATTTT.

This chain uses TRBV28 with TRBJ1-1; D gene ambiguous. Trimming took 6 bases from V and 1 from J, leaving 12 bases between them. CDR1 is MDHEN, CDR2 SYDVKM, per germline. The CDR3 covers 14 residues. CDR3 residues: CASSPRIENTEAFF. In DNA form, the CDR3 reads TGTGCCAGCAGCCCTAGGATCGAGAACACTGAAGCTTTCTTT.

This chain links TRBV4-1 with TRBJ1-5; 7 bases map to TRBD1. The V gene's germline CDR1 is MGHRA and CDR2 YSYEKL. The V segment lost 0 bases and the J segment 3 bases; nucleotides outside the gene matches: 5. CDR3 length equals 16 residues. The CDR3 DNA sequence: TGCGCCAGCAGCCAAGAAACAGGGGCCGTCAATCAGCCCCAGCATTTT. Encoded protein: CASSQETGAVNQPQHF.

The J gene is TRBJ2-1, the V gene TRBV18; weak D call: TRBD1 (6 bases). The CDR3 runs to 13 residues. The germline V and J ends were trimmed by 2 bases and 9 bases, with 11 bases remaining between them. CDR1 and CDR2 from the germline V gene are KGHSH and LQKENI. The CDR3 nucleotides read TGTGCCAGCTCACCAACAGGGTCAGGTGAGCAGTTCTTC. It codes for CASSPTGSGEQFF.

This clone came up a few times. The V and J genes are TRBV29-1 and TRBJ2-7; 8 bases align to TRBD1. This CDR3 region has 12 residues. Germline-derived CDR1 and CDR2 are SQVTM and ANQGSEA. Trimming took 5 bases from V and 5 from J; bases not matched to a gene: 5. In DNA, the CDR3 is TGCAGCGTTACGGACAGGGAGAACGAGCAGTACTTC. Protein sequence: CSVTDRENEQYF.

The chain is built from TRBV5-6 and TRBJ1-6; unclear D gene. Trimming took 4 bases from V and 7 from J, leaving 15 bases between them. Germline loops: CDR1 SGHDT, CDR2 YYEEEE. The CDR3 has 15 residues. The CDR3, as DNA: TGTGCCAGCAGCCCCGGGGTAGGGAACAATTCACCCCTCCACTTT. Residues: CASSPGVGNNSPLHF.